The 31 T cell receptor beta chains presented below share a single source sample, sequenced in a study of T-cell memory formation after mild COVID-19. TCRdb reprocessed the 5' RACE reads with MiXCR, giving one entry per CDR3 protein. The repertoire holds under 550,000 distinct CDR3 sequences, with about a sixth as singletons. Sequenced: PBMCs or a T cell subset sorted from them (not recorded which). The receptors here all came from a man in his late teens or twenties who had mild COVID-19 (a few samples of this study predate the infection). Cell type and time point are not known.

The chain recombines TRBV2 with TRBJ2-3, with 10 positions matching TRBD2. The CDR3 spans 14 residues. Losses at the gene ends were 4 bases for V and 5 bases for J; bases not matched to a gene: 3. CDR1 is SNHLY, CDR2 FYNNEI, per germline. CDR3 in DNA: TGTGCCAGCAGTGCCGAGCGGGGGGGAGATACGCAGTATTTT. Its protein product is CASSAERGGDTQYF.

This clonotype has only a few counts. The chain combines TRBV7-2 with TRBJ1-2, with D unclear. This CDR3 contains 14 residues. The germline V and J ends were trimmed by 7 bases and 2 bases, with 14 bases remaining between them. CDR1 is SGHTA, CDR2 FQGNSA, per germline. CDR3 protein: CASTSTSPNYGYTF. The CDR3, as DNA: TGTGCCAGCACCTCAACAAGCCCCAACTATGGCTACACCTTC.

The V gene is TRBV7-2, the J gene TRBJ2-3; no clear D gene. In germline, CDR1 is SGHTA, CDR2 FQGNSA. Trimming took off 2 bases at V and 3 bases at J, with 9 bases between the two ends. The CDR3 covers 14 residues. As DNA, the CDR3 is TGTGCCAGCAGCTTAAATATGGAGACAGATACGCAGTATTTT. Encoded protein: CASSLNMETDTQYF.

The sample holds a few counts of this clonotype. The chain couples TRBV29-1 to TRBJ2-7, with D maybe TRBD2 (5 bases). The germline CDR1 and CDR2 sequences are SQVTM and ANQGSEA. This CDR3 contains 14 residues. V lost 3 bases, J lost 0 bases, and 12 bases lay in between. This CDR3 is CSVEAGKSSYEQYF. Here the CDR3 DNA reads TGCAGCGTTGAGGCGGGCAAGAGCTCCTACGAGCAGTACTTC.

Only a few counts were recorded for this clonotype. The genes are TRBV2 and TRBJ2-3; weak D call: TRBD1 (6 bases). The length of the CDR3 is 13 residues. V shed 6 bases and J shed 6 bases, with 13 bases lying between them. The germline gives CDR1 SNHLY, CDR2 FYNNEI. The CDR3 DNA reads as TGTGCCAGCAGGGACAGTCCGGCGGATACGCAGTATTTT. This encodes CASRDSPADTQYF.

V and J are TRBV20-1 and TRBJ2-7; possibly TRBD1 or TRBD2 for D (5 bases each). This CDR3 region has 11 residues. Germline CDR1 DFQATT, CDR2 SNEGSKA (reference sequence). CDR3 coding DNA: TGCACCGCATGGGGGTCCTACGAGCAGTACGTC. This gives the protein CTAWGSYEQYV.

This clonotype showed up just a few times. The chain is built from TRBV20-1 and TRBJ2-7, with D possibly being TRBD1 (6 bases). This CDR3 has 13 residues. V lost 6 bases, J lost 0 bases, and 12 bases lay in between. Germline assignment: CDR1 DFQATT and CDR2 SNEGSKA (reference sequence). DNA of the CDR3: TGCAGTGCCGCAATACAGGGCTCCTACGAGCAGTACGTC. It encodes CSAAIQGSYEQYV.

There are many counts of this clonotype. The chain couples TRBV12-3 or TRBV12-4 to TRBJ2-3; possibly TRBD2 for D (6 bases). V lost 6 bases and J lost 1, with 17 bases in between. This CDR3 spans 16 amino acids. DNA for the CDR3: TGTGCCAGCAGGGCCAAGGAGGGGTACCGCACAGATACGCAGTATTTT. Translation gives CASRAKEGYRTDTQYF.

This clonotype turned up a few times. V usage is TRBV7-9 and J usage is TRBJ2-2, with 8 nucleotides matching TRBD1. This CDR3 contains 14 residues. Germline V gives CDR1 SEHNR, CDR2 FQNEAQ (reference sequence). Unmatched junction bases numbered 7, after V lost 6 bases and J lost 7 bases. CDR3 protein: CASRPDRAYGELFF. CDR3 coding DNA: TGTGCCAGCAGACCGGACAGGGCTTACGGGGAGCTGTTTTTT. The whole variable domain, filled in from reference TRBV7-9 and TRBJ2-2, reads DTGVSQNPRHKITKRGQNVTFRCDPISEHNRLYWYRQTLGQGPEFLTYFQNEAQLEKSRLLSDRFSAERPKGSFSTLEIQRTEQGDSAMYLCASRPDRAYGELFFGEGSRLTVL.

This clonotype was found a few times. V and J are TRBV29-1 and TRBJ1-2; no clear D. Trimming left V 4 bases short and J 4 bases short, with 7 bases between. The germline CDR1 and CDR2 sequences are SQVTM and ANQGSEA. The CDR3 extends over 11 amino acids. The CDR3 loop reads CSVGTIYGYTF. The DNA of the CDR3 is TGCAGCGTTGGCACGATCTATGGCTACACCTTC.

This clonotype was observed a handful of times. The chain has TRBV25-1 and TRBJ1-3; no definite D call. The CDR3 is made up of 17 amino acids. The germline CDR1 and CDR2 sequences are MGHDK and SYGVNS. V shed 0 bases and J shed 2 bases, with 14 bases lying between them. This CDR3 is CASSEYDRKGPGNTIYF. CDR3 bases: TGTGCCAGCAGTGAATATGATCGGAAGGGTCCTGGAAACACCATATATTTT.

The rearrangement links TRBV6-2 or TRBV6-3 to TRBJ1-5, with D possibly TRBD1 on 5 matching bases. The CDR3 extends over 14 amino acids. The V gene lost 0 bases and the J gene lost 6 bases, with 9 bases spanning the gap. Germline-derived CDR1 and CDR2 are MNHEY and SVGEGT. DNA of the CDR3: TGTGCCAGCAGTTACTCTCAGGGACCTCAGCCCCAGCATTTT. This translates into CASSYSQGPQPQHF.

This clonotype appeared a few times. This chain joins TRBV7-9 and TRBJ2-7, with TRBD1 matching over 11 bases. The CDR3 contains 15 residues. Germline loops: CDR1 SEHNR, CDR2 FQNEAQ (reference sequence). Trimming took 7 bases from V and 3 from J; bases not matched to a gene: 8. CDR3 sequence (DNA): TGTGCCAGCACCTCCCGGGACAGGGGGATCTACGAGCAGTACTTC. Translation: CASTSRDRGIYEQYF.

This clonotype was observed a few times. The chain has TRBV5-1 and TRBJ2-2; possible D gene TRBD2, 5 bases. Germline V gene data show CDR1 as SGHRS and CDR2 as YFSETQ. V was shortened by 4 bases and J by 1 base, with 14 bases between the two germline ends. CDR3 length: 16 residues. The CDR3 spells CASSPYPAGNTGELFF. Here the CDR3 DNA reads TGCGCCAGCAGCCCCTACCCCGCGGGGAACACCGGGGAGCTGTTTTTT.

In this sample, this clonotype turned up a few times. V is TRBV5-1 and J is TRBJ2-5; 8 nucleotides align to TRBD1. J gave up 3 bases and V 4 bases, and 2 bases lay outside the gene matches. From germline, CDR1 is SGHRS and CDR2 YFSETQ. The CDR3 contains 13 residues. CDR3 protein: CASSQQGEETQYF. CDR3 coding DNA: TGCGCCAGCAGCCAACAGGGGGAAGAGACCCAGTACTTC.

This clonotype was found many times. The chain is built from TRBV6-2 or TRBV6-3 and TRBJ2-7; 7 bases are shared with TRBD2. The CDR3 length is 14 residues. V trimming: 8 bases; J trimming: 4 bases; junction bases outside the gene matches: 11. Germline assignment: CDR1 MNHEY and CDR2 SVGEGT. CDR3 sequence (DNA): TGTGCCAGCGGACCACTTGGCGGGAGATACGAGCAGTACTTC. This gives the protein CASGPLGGRYEQYF.

This clonotype appeared a few times. The rearrangement joins TRBV12-3 or TRBV12-4 to TRBJ1-4, with unresolved D. The CDR3 spans 15 residues. V was trimmed by 8 bases and J by 8 bases, leaving 21 bases between them. The CDR3 DNA reads TGTGCCAGCCAGTCCCGCCCTTCGGGAAAAGAAAAACTGTTTTTT. Its protein is CASQSRPSGKEKLFF.

The rearrangement joins TRBV6-2 or TRBV6-3 to TRBJ1-5; D not resolved. The CDR3 runs 15 residues. CDR1 is MNHEY and CDR2 is SVGEGT in the germline V gene. Trimming took off 6 bases at V and 3 bases at J, with 15 bases between the two ends. Here the CDR3 DNA reads TGTGCCAGCAGATTCGGTGGTCAGAACAATCAGCCCCAGCATTTT. Its protein product is CASRFGGQNNQPQHF.

The V call is TRBV20-1, the J call TRBJ1-1; no clear D. Germline CDR1 is DFQATT and CDR2 is SNEGSKA (reference sequence). The CDR3 is 12 amino acids. Between the trimmed V and J ends, which lost 3 bases and 3 bases, there was a span of 8 bases. The DNA of the CDR3 is TGCAGTGCTAGTCGGGTAGACACTGAAGCTTTCTTT. Its translation is CSASRVDTEAFF.

This sequence joins TRBV7-8 and TRBJ2-1; 8 bases match TRBD1. Germline V CDR1 and CDR2: SGHVS, FQNEAQ. The CDR3 contains 14 residues. Trimming removed 6 bases from V and 10 bases from J; junction bases left unmatched: 11. For the CDR3, the DNA is TGTGCCAGCAGAGTCAATCAGGGGGCATGGGAGCAGTTCTTC. It translates to CASRVNQGAWEQFF.

V usage is TRBV5-1 and J usage is TRBJ2-5; D unclear. CDR3 length: 15 residues. Trimming stripped 2 bases from V and 3 bases from J, with 14 bases between. CDR1 and CDR2 from the germline V gene are SGHRS and YFSETQ. This CDR3 is CASSFGARREETQYF. CDR3 DNA: TGCGCCAGCAGCTTTGGCGCAAGACGGGAAGAGACCCAGTACTTC.

This clonotype has a handful of counts. The V gene is TRBV4-1, the J gene TRBJ2-3; 8 bases fit TRBD2. Germline CDR1 and CDR2: MGHRA and YSYEKL. V shed 1 base and J 6 bases; nucleotides not matched to a gene: 3. This CDR3 has 14 amino acids. This chain's CDR3 is CASSQVGGGDTQYF. The CDR3 DNA reads TGCGCCAGCAGCCAAGTTGGCGGGGGGGATACGCAGTATTTT.

The sample holds many counts of this clonotype. V gene TRBV9 combines with J gene TRBJ1-2; 8 nucleotides agree with TRBD1. CDR1 is SGDLS and CDR2 is YYNGEE in the germline V gene. Germline trimming cut 3 bases from V and 8 bases from J; bases unmatched to any gene: 6. The CDR3 loop spans 13 amino acids. As DNA, the CDR3 is TGTGCCAGCAGCGCTTGGACAGGGAGAGGCTACACCTTC. It translates to CASSAWTGRGYTF.

The rearrangement uses TRBV28 and TRBJ1-2; TRBD1 aligns across 10 bases. CDR3 size: 15 residues. Germline assignment: CDR1 MDHEN and CDR2 SYDVKM. V dropped 6 bases and J dropped 6; count of bases not matched to a gene: 10. The CDR3 region is CASRSRTGGLDGYTF. CDR3 DNA sequence: TGTGCCAGCAGATCGAGGACAGGGGGTTTGGATGGCTACACCTTC.

This clonotype showed up just a few times. V and J are TRBV3-1 and TRBJ2-1; the D gene is possibly TRBD2 (6 bases). Per germline, CDR1 LGHDT and CDR2 YNNKEL (reference sequence). V lost 1 base and J lost 5, with 18 bases in between. The CDR3 contains 17 residues. In DNA form, the CDR3 reads TGTGCCAGCAGCCAAGGGGGGGTGGGCAGACCAGACAATGAGCAGTTCTTC. Translated: CASSQGGVGRPDNEQFF.

This clonotype was seen a few times. This rearrangement joins TRBV7-2 to TRBJ1-1, with D possibly being TRBD1 (5 bases). V lost 1 base and J lost 1, with 13 bases in between. CDR1 and CDR2 from the germline V gene are SGHTA and FQGNSA. This CDR3 comprises 16 residues. CDR3 sequence: CASSLVSGRANTEAFF. The CDR3, as DNA: TGTGCCAGCAGCTTAGTTTCGGGCAGGGCGAACACTGAAGCTTTCTTT.

This clonotype was seen at least ten times. This sequence joins TRBV5-1 and TRBJ2-3; 9 bases map to TRBD2. The CDR3 loop spans 16 amino acids. Trimming took 0 bases from V and 4 from J; bases not matched to a gene: 6. In germline, CDR1 is SGHRS, CDR2 YFSETQ. Here the CDR3 DNA reads TGCGCCAGCAGCTTGGAGGTGGCGGGGGGGGCAGATACGCAGTATTTT. Translation: CASSLEVAGGADTQYF.

This clonotype occurred a few times. The chain has TRBV12-5 and TRBJ2-1; TRBD1 aligns across 8 bases. There are 17 residues in the CDR3. Germline CDR1 is LGHNT and CDR2 is FRNRAP. The V gene end was trimmed by 7 bases and the J gene end by 4 bases; junction bases not matched to a gene: 15. CDR3 nucleotide sequence: TGTGCTAGTGTCCCCCCCATATCAGGGGGCTCTTACAATGAGCAGTTCTTC. Translation: CASVPPISGGSYNEQFF.

The chain carries TRBV7-9 and TRBJ1-1; perhaps TRBD1 as D (6 bases). The germline V gene encodes CDR1 SEHNR and CDR2 FQNEAQ (reference sequence). Trimming shortened V by 5 bases and J by 8 bases, and 15 bases separated the two germline ends. The CDR3 totals 13 residues. CDR3 sequence (DNA): TGTGCCAGCAGCCCGAAGACAGGCAGAGAAGCTTTCTTT. Its translation is CASSPKTGREAFF.

CDR3 protein: CASSSWRGETQYF. As DNA, the CDR3 is TGTGCCAGCAGCTCCTGGCGGGGGGAGACCCAGTACTTC. This sequence joins TRBV7-9 and TRBJ2-5; TRBD2 matches at 7 bases. The germline V gene encodes CDR1 SEHNR and CDR2 FQNEAQ (reference sequence). The CDR3 contains 13 residues. V shed 4 bases and J 5 bases; nucleotides not matched to a gene: 4. The whole variable domain, remainder taken from reference TRBV7-9 and TRBJ2-5, is DTGVSQNPRHKITKRGQNVTFRCDPISEHNRLYWYRQTLGQGPEFLTYFQNEAQLEKSRLLSDRFSAERPKGSFSTLEIQRTEQGDSAMYLCASSSWRGETQYFGPGTRLLVL.

This clonotype showed up just a few times. This rearrangement joins TRBV4-3 to TRBJ2-5; D unclear. The V and J ends lost 0 bases and 3 bases respectively, with 8 bases between them. The CDR3 runs to 14 residues. Germline CDR1 LGHNA, CDR2 YSLEER. The CDR3 nucleotides are TGCGCCAGCAGCCAAGATAGGACGGAAGAGACCCAGTACTTC. It is translated as CASSQDRTEETQYF.